The 28 T cell receptor beta chains presented below share a single source sample, sequenced in a study of T cell clonotyping in hematopoietic cell transplantation. Using immunoSEQ multiplex PCR, the repertoire was profiled, and TCRdb retains in-frame clones only, with some absent. The sample gives under 7,500 clones, approximately 88% of which show up once; about 7.8% is in the top ten. The sample consisted of peripheral blood mononuclear cells, taken 100 days after allogeneic stem cell transplant. All receptors derive from a male patient aged 40 to 55 who had an allogeneic stem cell transplant from an unrelated donor, so the T cells may come from the graft donor. Some clones in this sample may be carry-over from other donors' samples.

This rearrangement joins TRBV7-2 to TRBJ2-5, with TRBD2 identical over 7 bases. This CDR3 has 16 amino acids. J gave up 4 bases and V 3 bases, and 11 bases lay outside the gene matches. In germline, CDR1 is SGHTA, CDR2 FQGNSA. The CDR3 nucleotides are TGTGCCAGCAGCTTTCTGGGGCAGGGAGGGCGAGAGACCCAGTACTTC. Protein: CASSFLGQGGRETQYF.

The rearrangement uses TRBV7-7 and TRBJ2-3; D might be TRBD1 or TRBD2, each matching 5 bases. This CDR3 has 14 amino acids. Germline assignment: CDR1 SSHAT and CDR2 FNYEAQ (reference sequence). V was trimmed by 5 bases and J by 4 bases, leaving 13 bases between them. This CDR3 is CASSEGPGADTQYF. The CDR3, as DNA: TGTGCCAGCAGCGAGGGGCCTGGGGCAGATACGCAGTATTTT.

The genes are TRBV7-9 and TRBJ2-3; D is unresolved. The CDR3 spans 14 residues. Trimming cost V 6 bases and J 0 bases, with 10 bases left between them. CDR1 is SEHNR, CDR2 FQNEAQ, per germline (reference sequence). The CDR3 bases are TGTGCCAGCAGTGGTCAGATTAGCACAGATACGCAGTATTTT. Its protein product is CASSGQISTDTQYF.

J is TRBJ2-5 and V is TRBV27, with 7 positions matching TRBD2. CDR1 MNHEY and CDR2 SMNVEV come from the germline V gene (reference sequence). V lost 4 bases to trimming and J lost 11 bases; unmatched junction nucleotides: 10. This CDR3 has 13 residues. The CDR3 sequence: CASSSQPSGAQYF. The CDR3 coding sequence is TGTGCCAGCAGTTCCCAACCTAGCGGAGCTCAGTACTTC.

The chain employs TRBV29-1 and TRBJ2-7; D gene unclear. This CDR3 spans 16 amino acids. The ends were cut back, 4 bases at V and 4 bases at J, with 23 bases in the middle. Germline V gene lookup returns CDR1 SQVTM and CDR2 ANQGSEA. As DNA, the CDR3 is TGCAGCGTTGTCTCCACTAACGGCCAGGAGATTTACGAGCAGTACTTC. Translation: CSVVSTNGQEIYEQYF.

This chain links TRBV5-6 with TRBJ1-2; D is ambiguous. Germline CDR1 and CDR2: SGHDT and YYEEEE. The CDR3 is made up of 11 amino acids. Between the trimmed V and J ends, which lost 0 bases and 7 bases, there was a span of 4 bases. The CDR3 nucleotides read TGTGCCAGCAGCTTGGAAGGTGGCTACACCTTC. It translates to CASSLEGGYTF. Supplemented by reference TRBV5-6 and TRBJ1-2, the full variable domain reads DAGVTQSPTHLIKTRGQQVTLRCSPKSGHDTVSWYQQALGQGPQFIFQYYEEEERQRGNFPDRFSGHQFPNYSSELNVNALLLGDSALYLCASSLEGGYTFGSGTRLTVV.

J is TRBJ2-1 and V is TRBV6-1; TRBD2 matches 9 bases. The CDR3 covers 18 residues. Germline V CDR1 and CDR2: MNHNS, SASEGT. The V segment lost 1 base and the J segment 3 bases; nucleotides outside the gene matches: 10. This chain's CDR3 is CASSEGARASGNYNEQFF. CDR3 DNA: TGTGCCAGCAGTGAAGGCGCGAGAGCTAGCGGGAACTACAATGAGCAGTTCTTC.

This rearrangement joins TRBV19 to TRBJ1-6; no firm D call. V was trimmed by 1 base and J by 7 bases, leaving 8 bases between them. Per germline, CDR1 LNHDA and CDR2 SQIVND (reference sequence). The CDR3 is 14 amino acids. CDR3 region: CASSIGTANSPLHF. DNA of the CDR3: TGTGCCAGTAGTATAGGAACGGCAAATTCACCCCTCCACTTT.

J is TRBJ1-1 and V is TRBV7-6, with TRBD1 identical over 11 bases. Germline V gene lookup returns CDR1 SGHVS and CDR2 FNYEAQ. The CDR3 contains 15 residues. Losses at the gene ends were 4 bases for V and 4 bases for J; bases not matched to a gene: 5. As DNA, the CDR3 is TGTGCCAGCAGCTCCCTAGGACAGGGGGCCACTGAAGCTTTCTTT. It translates to CASSSLGQGATEAFF. Looking up the rest from reference TRBV7-6 and TRBJ1-1 gives the full variable domain: GAGVSQSPRYKVTKRGQDVALRCDPISGHVSLYWYRQALGQGPEFLTYFNYEAQQDKSGLPNDRFSAERPEGSISTLTIQRTEQRDSAMYRCASSSLGQGATEAFFGQGTRLTVV.

This sequence joins TRBV19 and TRBJ2-5; D is possibly TRBD2 (6 bases). CDR1 is LNHDA and CDR2 is SQIVND in the germline V gene (reference sequence). This CDR3 spans 16 amino acids. Trimming shortened V by 1 base and J by 3 bases, and 15 bases separated the two germline ends. The CDR3 DNA sequence: TGTGCCAGTAGTATAGCCTCCGGGACTCACAAAGAGACCCAGTACTTC. Translating it yields CASSIASGTHKETQYF.

CDR3 region: CASSQDLVRGPTGELFF. DNA for the CDR3: TGTGCCAGCAGCCAAGATCTGGTGAGGGGGCCCACCGGGGAGCTGTTTTTT. The chain couples TRBV14 to TRBJ2-2; 7 bases fit TRBD1. This CDR3 is 17 amino acids long. The V gene end was trimmed by 0 bases and the J gene end by 4 bases; junction bases not matched to a gene: 8. Germline V lookup: CDR1 SGHDN, CDR2 FVKESK.

The chain joins TRBV14 to TRBJ2-1; perhaps D is TRBD1 or TRBD2 (5 bases each). The V gene lost 4 bases and the J gene lost 5 bases, with 18 bases spanning the gap. This CDR3 comprises 16 residues. Looked up from germline, CDR1 is SGHDN and CDR2 is FVKESK. CDR3 residues: CASSPLQWGIDNEQFF. The CDR3 DNA reads as TGTGCCAGCAGCCCCCTGCAGTGGGGGATCGACAATGAGCAGTTCTTC.

The chain is built from TRBV5-6 and TRBJ2-3; D perhaps matches TRBD1 (5 bases). The CDR3 runs to 15 residues. Trimming left V 6 bases short and J 2 bases short, with 16 bases between. Germline V gives CDR1 SGHDT, CDR2 YYEEEE. The CDR3 nucleotides are TGTGCCAGCATCAAAGGCCCAGGGTACACAGATACGCAGTATTTT. It codes for CASIKGPGYTDTQYF.

CDR3 protein: CASSLGQAKSPLHF. The CDR3 nucleotides are TGTGCCAGCAGCTTAGGCCAGGCTAAGTCACCCCTCCACTTT. The chain is built from TRBV7-3 and TRBJ1-6, with D hard to call. There are 14 residues in the CDR3. V was trimmed by 2 bases and J by 10 bases, leaving 12 bases between them. The germline V gene has CDR1 SGHTA and CDR2 FQGTGA.

The genes are TRBV5-1 and TRBJ2-7, with 8 bases matching TRBD1. CDR3 size: 14 residues. V was pared by 4 bases and J by 2 bases, with 5 bases of the junction left unmatched. Per the germline V gene, CDR1 is SGHRS and CDR2 is YFSETQ. The chain's CDR3 is CASSGRTGPYEQYF. In DNA form, the CDR3 reads TGCGCCAGCAGCGGCCGGACAGGGCCCTACGAGCAGTACTTC.

J is TRBJ2-7 and V is TRBV18, with 10 bases that match TRBD1. The CDR3 runs 12 residues. Germline V gene sequence: CDR1 KGHSH, CDR2 LQKENI. After removal of 8 bases from V and 7 bases from J, the junction contained 5 bases not matched to a gene. CDR3 residues: CASATGGGEQYF. Here the CDR3 DNA reads TGTGCCAGCGCGACAGGGGGCGGAGAGCAGTACTTC.

This chain joins TRBV29-1 and TRBJ2-7; perhaps TRBD1 as D (5 bases). V shed 6 bases and J shed 0 bases, with 9 bases lying between them. CDR3 length: 12 residues. CDR1 SQVTM and CDR2 ANQGSEA come from the germline V gene. This CDR3 is CSVKGPSYEQYF. The CDR3 DNA reads TGCAGCGTGAAGGGGCCCTCCTACGAGCAGTACTTC.

V and J are TRBV30 and TRBJ2-1, with D unclear. Germline CDR1 reads GTSNPN; CDR2 reads SVGIG (reference sequence). V lost 4 bases and J 8 bases, leaving 9 bases between the germline ends. The CDR3 loop spans 11 amino acids. The chain's CDR3 is CAWTRFHEQFF. The DNA for the CDR3 is TGTGCCTGGACGCGGTTTCATGAGCAGTTCTTC.

The V and J genes are TRBV4-1 and TRBJ2-1; D unclear. The germline V gene encodes CDR1 MGHRA and CDR2 YSYEKL. CDR3 length: 16 amino acids. Trimming took 8 bases from V and 2 from J, leaving 19 bases between them. CDR3 in amino acids: CASHKSPGSTYNEQFF. CDR3 sequence (DNA): TGCGCCAGCCACAAGTCTCCCGGGTCTACCTACAATGAGCAGTTCTTC.

The chain couples TRBV18 to TRBJ1-2; possible D gene TRBD1, 5 bases. Germline lookup yields CDR1 KGHSH and CDR2 LQKENI. CDR3 length equals 14 residues. Trimming removed 3 bases at V and 8 bases at J, with 16 bases between. The CDR3 sequence is CASSPLSGRGGYTF. CDR3 nucleotide sequence: TGTGCCAGCTCACCTCTTTCAGGGAGAGGGGGCTACACCTTC.

This clone has more than one count but fewer than ten. The CDR3 DNA reads as TGTGCCAGCAGCCAGTTCTATGGCTACACCTTC. It yields the protein CASSQFYGYTF. The chain couples TRBV14 to TRBJ1-2; D is unclear. Between the trimmed V and J ends, which lost 3 bases and 4 bases, there was a span of 3 bases. Germline V gives CDR1 SGHDN, CDR2 FVKESK. The CDR3 runs to 11 residues.

This clone was detected only once. The chain links TRBV19 to TRBJ1-5; D gene ambiguous. The length of the CDR3 is 12 residues. Trimming stripped 3 bases from V and 5 bases from J, with 5 bases between. Per germline, CDR1 LNHDA and CDR2 SQIVND (reference sequence). For the CDR3, the DNA is TGTGCCAGTAGTATCCCTGATCAGCCCCAGCATTTT. The encoded protein is CASSIPDQPQHF. Looking up the rest from reference TRBV19 and TRBJ1-5 gives the full variable domain: DGGITQSPKYLFRKEGQNVTLSCEQNLNHDAMYWYRQDPGQGLRLIYYSQIVNDFQKGDIAEGYSVSREKKESFPLTVTSAQKNPTAFYLCASSIPDQPQHFGDGTRLSIL.

CDR3: CASSVNYNSPLHF. For the CDR3, the DNA is TGTGCCAGCAGCGTAAACTATAATTCACCCCTCCACTTT. The chain joins TRBV9 to TRBJ1-6; D uncertain. The CDR3 is 13 residues long. The germline V gene has CDR1 SGDLS and CDR2 YYNGEE. V was pared by 1 base and J by 3 bases, with 2 bases between.

V and J are TRBV9 and TRBJ1-5; the match to TRBD1 covers 11 bases. There are 14 residues in the CDR3. The J segment lost 7 bases and the V segment lost 0 bases, leaving 0 bases of the junction unmatched. The germline gives CDR1 SGDLS, CDR2 YYNGEE. CDR3 sequence: CASSVGTGGQPQHF. The CDR3 DNA is TGTGCCAGCAGCGTAGGGACAGGGGGCCAGCCCCAGCATTTT.

The chain joins TRBV30 to TRBJ1-2; 7 bases map to TRBD1. The CDR3 runs to 16 residues. CDR1 is GTSNPN, CDR2 SVGIG, per germline (reference sequence). V dropped 2 bases and J dropped 4; count of bases not matched to a gene: 13. The DNA for the CDR3 is TGTGCCTGGAGTTTGACAGGGCAATTAACAATCTATGGCTACACCTTC. Encoded protein: CAWSLTGQLTIYGYTF.

This rearrangement joins TRBV5-1 to TRBJ1-1; D uncertain. CDR1 and CDR2 (germline): SGHRS, YFSETQ. Trimming stripped 0 bases from V and 5 bases from J, with 5 bases between. This CDR3 contains 12 residues. CDR3 nucleotide sequence: TGCGCCAGCAGCTTGGGGGATACTGAAGCTTTCTTT. Translating it yields CASSLGDTEAFF.

This sequence joins TRBV7-9 and TRBJ1-1; the D is unclear. This CDR3 contains 12 residues. The V end was cut by 6 bases, the J end by 0 bases, with 5 bases between. Germline CDR1 and CDR2: SEHNR and FQNEAQ (reference sequence). The CDR3 DNA reads TGTGCCAGCAGTGTGGTGAACACTGAAGCTTTCTTT. Amino acids: CASSVVNTEAFF.

The gene calls are TRBV25-1 and TRBJ1-5, with D tentatively TRBD1 (6 bases). Deletions cut 5 bases from V and 6 bases from J, with 8 bases between. The CDR3 loop spans 12 amino acids. Germline V gene sequence: CDR1 MGHDK, CDR2 SYGVNS. The CDR3 reads CASSWGLQPQHF. The CDR3 DNA follows: TGTGCCAGCAGTTGGGGGCTTCAGCCCCAGCATTTT.